The 14 T cell receptor beta chains below come from one sample, sequenced in a study of neurological immune-mediated disorders. TCRdb recomputed calls from the 5' RACE reads with MiXCR, one row per CDR3 protein. The sample lists roughly 60,000 distinct CDR3 sequences; 4.5% to 5.5% were seen once. Sequences were obtained from PBMCs. The source is a woman in her forties or fifties with multiple sclerosis.

This clonotype occurred many times. The V call is TRBV7-2, the J call TRBJ2-7; weak D call: TRBD2 (5 bases). Germline CDR1 SGHTA, CDR2 FQGNSA. CDR3 length: 13 residues. Trimming took off 5 bases at V and 1 base at J, with 9 bases between the two ends. CDR3 amino acids: CASSPRGSYEQYF. Here the CDR3 DNA reads TGTGCCAGCAGCCCCCGAGGGTCCTACGAGCAGTACTTC.

This clonotype was observed at least ten times. This chain connects TRBV20-1 to TRBJ1-2; D call uncertain. This CDR3 comprises 12 residues. The V and J ends lost 1 base and 6 bases respectively, with 9 bases between them. The germline V gene has CDR1 DFQATT and CDR2 SNEGSKA (reference sequence). The chain's CDR3 is CSARGGGHGYTF. CDR3 bases: TGCAGTGCTAGAGGAGGTGGGCATGGCTACACCTTC.

This clonotype was found many times. The rearrangement joins TRBV7-2 to TRBJ2-2; no firm D call. This CDR3 contains 16 residues. V was shortened by 0 bases and J by 8 bases, with 16 bases between the two germline ends. The germline gives CDR1 SGHTA, CDR2 FQGNSA. Written as DNA, the CDR3 is TGTGCCAGCAGCTTAGCGCTTTCTCTGGCGCAGGGGGAGCTGTTTTTT. The encoded protein is CASSLALSLAQGELFF.

This clonotype was seen many times. The chain has TRBV19 and TRBJ1-6; D is possibly TRBD1 (6 bases). Trimming stripped 7 bases from V and 4 bases from J, with 14 bases between. The CDR3 runs 15 residues. Per the germline V gene, CDR1 is LNHDA and CDR2 is SQIVND (reference sequence). CDR3 residues: CASKEGELYNSPLHF. Here the CDR3 DNA reads TGTGCCAGTAAGGAGGGGGAATTGTATAATTCACCCCTCCACTTT.

The rearrangement links TRBV27 to TRBJ1-6; 7 positions agree with TRBD1. The CDR3 extends over 15 amino acids. From germline, CDR1 is MNHEY and CDR2 SMNVEV (reference sequence). V shed 1 base and J 11 bases; nucleotides not matched to a gene: 8. The CDR3 DNA reads as TGTGCCAGCAGTTTATTATCGACAGGGACGGCACCCCTCCACTTT. Protein sequence: CASSLLSTGTAPLHF.

The chain links TRBV29-1 to TRBJ1-2; 7 nucleotides match TRBD1. Per the germline V gene, CDR1 is SQVTM and CDR2 is ANQGSEA. Losses at the gene ends were 6 bases for V and 0 bases for J; bases not matched to a gene: 1. This CDR3 has 12 amino acids. The CDR3, as DNA: TGCAGCGTGACAGGGACTAACTATGGCTACACCTTC. Amino acids: CSVTGTNYGYTF.

In its sample, this clonotype was seen many times. V gene TRBV10-3 combines with J gene TRBJ2-7, with TRBD2 matching 16 bases. V was clipped by 10 bases and J by 7 bases; unmatched bases: 10. The CDR3 consists of 15 residues. Germline CDR1 ENHRY, CDR2 SYGVKD. In nucleotides, the CDR3 is TGTGCCACGCGGGGACTAGCGGGGGGGCCTGGTGAGCAGTACTTC. Its translation: CATRGLAGGPGEQYF.

This clonotype was counted only a few times. This chain connects TRBV12-3 or TRBV12-4 to TRBJ2-4; D may be TRBD2 (6 bases). Trimming took off 2 bases at V and 12 bases at J, with 11 bases between the two ends. The CDR3 covers 12 residues. The CDR3 here is CASSLPAGHQYF. CDR3 in DNA: TGTGCCAGCAGTTTACCAGCGGGCCATCAGTACTTC.

This clonotype occurred a few times. The chain has TRBV7-9 and TRBJ2-2, with 9 bases fitting TRBD1. V lost 4 bases to trimming and J lost 3 bases; unmatched junction nucleotides: 6. This CDR3 is 16 amino acids long. Looked up from germline, CDR1 is SEHNR and CDR2 is FQNEAQ (reference sequence). The CDR3 sequence is CASSSGRDRDTGELFF. CDR3 in DNA: TGTGCCAGCAGCTCAGGCCGGGACAGGGACACCGGGGAGCTGTTTTTT.

This clonotype has ten or more counts. The chain is built from TRBV29-1 and TRBJ2-2; 9 nucleotides agree with TRBD1. The germline V gene encodes CDR1 SQVTM and CDR2 ANQGSEA. After removal of 7 bases from V and 0 bases from J, the junction contained 3 bases not matched to a gene. There are 14 residues in the CDR3. For the CDR3, the DNA is TGCAGCGCCCGGACAGGGGCGAACACCGGGGAGCTGTTTTTT. Amino acids: CSARTGANTGELFF.

Many counts were recorded for this clonotype. The chain couples TRBV14 to TRBJ2-3; no firm D call. V dropped 1 base and J dropped 4 bases, with 9 bases sitting between them. The germline gives CDR1 SGHDN, CDR2 FVKESK. The CDR3 spans 14 residues. Here the CDR3 reads CASSQGNMADTQYF. The DNA of the CDR3 is TGTGCCAGCAGCCAAGGGAATATGGCAGATACGCAGTATTTT.

This clonotype was seen at least ten times. The chain combines TRBV15 with TRBJ1-2; possibly TRBD1 for D (5 bases). Trimming stripped 6 bases from V and 3 bases from J, with 11 bases between. The CDR3 contains 13 residues. The germline CDR1 and CDR2 sequences are LNHNV and YYDKDF (reference sequence). The CDR3 DNA reads TGTGCCACCAGTGACGGAGGGGACTATGGCTACACCTTC. It specifies CATSDGGDYGYTF.

In its sample, this clonotype ranks as medium-sized. The chain recombines TRBV20-1 with TRBJ2-3; 11 nucleotides match TRBD2. V was pared by 8 bases and J by 2 bases, with 9 bases of the junction left unmatched. Germline V lookup: CDR1 DFQATT, CDR2 SNEGSKA (reference sequence). The CDR3 loop spans 15 amino acids. CDR3 amino acids: CSFAGLAAFTDTQYF. The CDR3 bases are TGCAGTTTCGCGGGACTAGCGGCGTTCACAGATACGCAGTATTTT.

V and J are TRBV28 and TRBJ2-2; 9 bases fit TRBD1. J gave up 6 bases and V 4 bases, and 6 bases lay outside the gene matches. CDR3 length equals 15 residues. The germline V gene has CDR1 MDHEN and CDR2 SYDVKM. CDR3 sequence (DNA): TGTGCCAGCAGTTCCGGGACAGGGTATCCCGGGGAGCTGTTTTTT. This codes for CASSSGTGYPGELFF. Variable domain in full (rest from reference TRBV28 and TRBJ2-2): DVKVTQSSRYLVKRTGEKVFLECVQDMDHENMFWYRQDPGLGLRLIYFSYDVKMKEKGDIPEGYSVSREKKERFSLILESASTNQTSMYLCASSSGTGYPGELFFGEGSRLTVL.